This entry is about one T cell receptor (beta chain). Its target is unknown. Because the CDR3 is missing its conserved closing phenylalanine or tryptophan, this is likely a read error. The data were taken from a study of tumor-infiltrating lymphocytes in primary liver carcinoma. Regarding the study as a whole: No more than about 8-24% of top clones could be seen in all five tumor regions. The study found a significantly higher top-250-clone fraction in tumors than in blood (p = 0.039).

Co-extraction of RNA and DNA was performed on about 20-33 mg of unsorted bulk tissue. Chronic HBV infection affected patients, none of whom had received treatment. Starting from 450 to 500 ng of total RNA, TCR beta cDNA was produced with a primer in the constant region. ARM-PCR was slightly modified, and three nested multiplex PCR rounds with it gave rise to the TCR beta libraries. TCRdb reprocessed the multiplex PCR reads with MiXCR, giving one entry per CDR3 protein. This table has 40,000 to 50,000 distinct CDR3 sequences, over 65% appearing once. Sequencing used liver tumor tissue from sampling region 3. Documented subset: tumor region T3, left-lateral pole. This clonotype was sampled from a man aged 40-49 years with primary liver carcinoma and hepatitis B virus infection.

CDR3 in DNA: TGTGCCGGCACCCCTCGAAGGGGGGCGATACTCGAGCAGTACTTA. Translation: CAGTPRRGAILEQYL. The rearrangement links TRBV6-1 to TRBJ2-7; D assignment may be TRBD1 or TRBD2 (6 bases each). This CDR3 spans 15 amino acids. Germline assignment: CDR1 MNHNS and CDR2 SASEGT. Trimming removed 11 bases at V and 6 bases at J, with 26 bases between.